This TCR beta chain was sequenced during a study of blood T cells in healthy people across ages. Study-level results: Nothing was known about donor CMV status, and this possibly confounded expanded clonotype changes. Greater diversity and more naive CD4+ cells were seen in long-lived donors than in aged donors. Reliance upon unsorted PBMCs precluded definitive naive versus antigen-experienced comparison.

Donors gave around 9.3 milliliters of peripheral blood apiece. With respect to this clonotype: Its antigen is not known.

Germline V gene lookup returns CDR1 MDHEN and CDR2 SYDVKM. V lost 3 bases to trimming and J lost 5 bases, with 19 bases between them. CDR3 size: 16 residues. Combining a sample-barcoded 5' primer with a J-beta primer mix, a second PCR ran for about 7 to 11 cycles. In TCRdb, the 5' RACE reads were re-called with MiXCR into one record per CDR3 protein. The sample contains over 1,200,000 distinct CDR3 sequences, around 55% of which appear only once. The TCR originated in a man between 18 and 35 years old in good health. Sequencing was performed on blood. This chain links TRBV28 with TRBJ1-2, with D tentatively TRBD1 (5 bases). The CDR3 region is CASSFAGVGGVYGYTF. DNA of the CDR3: TGTGCCAGCAGTTTCGCCGGGGTCGGAGGGGTTTATGGCTACACCTTC.